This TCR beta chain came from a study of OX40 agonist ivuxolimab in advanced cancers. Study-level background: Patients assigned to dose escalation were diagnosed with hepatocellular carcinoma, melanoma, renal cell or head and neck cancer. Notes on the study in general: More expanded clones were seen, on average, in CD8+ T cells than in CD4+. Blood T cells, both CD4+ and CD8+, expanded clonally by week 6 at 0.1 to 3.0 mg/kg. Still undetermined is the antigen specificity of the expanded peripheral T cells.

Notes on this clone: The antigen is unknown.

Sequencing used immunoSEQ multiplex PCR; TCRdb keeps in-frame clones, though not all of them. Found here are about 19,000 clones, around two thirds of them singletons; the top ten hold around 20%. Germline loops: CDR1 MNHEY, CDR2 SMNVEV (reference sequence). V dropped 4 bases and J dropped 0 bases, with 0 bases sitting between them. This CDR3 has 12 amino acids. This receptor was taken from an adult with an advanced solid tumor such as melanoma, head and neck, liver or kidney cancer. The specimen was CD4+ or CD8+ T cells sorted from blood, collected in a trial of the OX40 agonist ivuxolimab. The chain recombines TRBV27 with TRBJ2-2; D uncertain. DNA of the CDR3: TGTGCCAGCAGTTCGAACACCGGGGAGCTGTTTTTT. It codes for CASSSNTGELFF.